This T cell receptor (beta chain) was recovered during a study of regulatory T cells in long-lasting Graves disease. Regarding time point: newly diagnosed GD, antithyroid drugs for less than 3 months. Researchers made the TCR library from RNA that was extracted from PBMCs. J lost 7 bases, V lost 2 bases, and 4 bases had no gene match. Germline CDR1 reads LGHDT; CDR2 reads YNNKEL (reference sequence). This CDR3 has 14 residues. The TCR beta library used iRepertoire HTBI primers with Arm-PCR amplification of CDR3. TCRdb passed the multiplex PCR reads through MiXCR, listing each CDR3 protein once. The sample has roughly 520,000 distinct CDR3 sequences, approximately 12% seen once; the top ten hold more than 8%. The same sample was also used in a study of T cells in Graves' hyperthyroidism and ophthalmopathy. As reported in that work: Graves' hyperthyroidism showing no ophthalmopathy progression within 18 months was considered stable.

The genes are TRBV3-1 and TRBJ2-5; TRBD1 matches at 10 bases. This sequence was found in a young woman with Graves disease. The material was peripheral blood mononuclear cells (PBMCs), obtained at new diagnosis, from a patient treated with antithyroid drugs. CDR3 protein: CASSQMTGGGTQYF. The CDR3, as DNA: TGTGCCAGCAGCCAAATGACAGGGGGCGGGACCCAGTACTTC.